The subject of this entry is one T cell receptor beta chain. The data were obtained in a study of shared clonotypes between healthy human individuals. Study details: Two women and a few men aged 18 to 49 served as donors. Researchers assigned three CD4 naive, three CD4 memory, two CD8 naive and one CD8 memory plate to each donor.

V was shortened by 2 bases and J by 7 bases, with 6 bases between the two germline ends. The CDR3 runs to 13 residues. Germline V gene data show CDR1 as KGHSH and CDR2 as LQKENI. Repertoires were generated with immunoSEQ multiplex PCR, while TCRdb's copy carries only in-frame clones and drops some. The data show over a million clones, around 74% seen once. Sequenced input: memory CD4+ T cells sorted from blood. Subset of the sample: CD45RA-negative fraction. J is TRBJ1-6 and V is TRBV18; the D is unclear. This sequence originates from a man aged 18 to 30 in good health. CDR3 coding DNA: TGTGCCAGCTCACCATTGACCAATTCACCCCTCCACTTT. Residues: CASSPLTNSPLHF.